The present entry profiles one TCR beta chain with its context. This CDR3 comprises 13 residues. Germline CDR1 SGHNT, CDR2 YYREEE (reference sequence). The V end lost 1 base, the J end lost 6 bases, and 10 bases lay between the germline ends. The data were obtained in a study of beta chain features in type 1 diabetes. Expressed TCRB transcripts were sequenced because the entire RNA isolate underwent reverse transcription. This table comes from immunoSEQ multiplex PCR, and its TCRdb copy is limited to in-frame clones, with some not included. The sample holds just over 600,000 clones; around 15% are singletons and the top ten take 0.093%. CD4+ naive, central memory, regulatory and stem cell-like memory cells were sorted via CD45RO/CCR7/CD25/CD127/CD95/CD27.

This receptor was obtained from a man aged 18 to 29 in good health. The sample comprised naive CD4+ T cells from blood. V and J are TRBV5-4 and TRBJ1-2; D remains ambiguous. The chain's CDR3 is CASSLPGWDGYTF. The CDR3 DNA sequence: TGTGCCAGCAGCTTGCCAGGTTGGGATGGCTACACCTTC.